The 13 T cell receptor beta chains presented below share a single source sample, sequenced in a study of identical twins (dated by TCRdb to about 2016). The library relied on 5' RACE. Reads for this sample came from an Illumina HiSeq 2000. The public sequencing data were trimmed at Q25 with fastp and processed into clonotypes with MiXCR by TCRdb, which kept only in-frame beta chains. Here each entry gathers all rows of one CDR3 protein and keeps the most common genes and DNA. The table for this sample lists nearly 900,000 distinct CDR3 sequences; more than 9% of them were counted only once. The ten biggest clones cover around 1.5% of the sample. These sequences were also reported in another study, on yellow fever vaccine responses in identical twins.

Material: PBMCs. Every receptor here comes from a woman aged 18-29 years in good health.

This clonotype was recorded a few times. The chain is built from TRBV5-1 and TRBJ2-3; 15 positions match TRBD2. The ends lost 4 bases at V and 13 bases at J; junction bases unmatched: 7. CDR1 SGHRS and CDR2 YFSETQ come from the germline V gene. The CDR3 is made up of 14 amino acids. This CDR3 is CASSPGLAGGSEYF. The DNA for the CDR3 is TGCGCCAGCAGCCCTGGACTAGCGGGGGGGTCGGAGTATTTT.

The chain uses TRBV5-1 and TRBJ2-2; D gene ambiguous. Trimming pared 1 base from V and 9 bases from J, leaving 16 bases between. The CDR3 extends over 15 amino acids. CDR1 is SGHRS, CDR2 YFSETQ, per germline. In DNA form, the CDR3 reads TGCGCCAGCAGCTTGATCGGGTTTGAAGACCGGGAGCTGTTTTTT. The encoded protein is CASSLIGFEDRELFF. The variable domain in full, with the rest retrieved from reference TRBV5-1 and TRBJ2-2, is KAGVTQTPRYLIKTRGQQVTLSCSPISGHRSVSWYQQTPGQGLQFLFEYFSETQRNKGNFPGRFSGRQFSNSRSEMNVSTLELGDSALYLCASSLIGFEDRELFFGEGSRLTVL.

Many counts were recorded for this clonotype. The chain couples TRBV5-1 to TRBJ2-1; 10 nucleotides match TRBD1. V gave up 5 bases and J gave up 6 bases; unmatched junction bases: 8. Germline CDR1 SGHRS, CDR2 YFSETQ. The CDR3 length is 15 residues. The CDR3 here is CASSVLGQGFNEQFF. The CDR3, as DNA: TGCGCCAGCAGTGTTTTGGGACAGGGGTTCAATGAGCAGTTCTTC.

This clonotype was found a few times. This rearrangement joins TRBV7-2 to TRBJ2-7; D unresolved. Trimming pared 6 bases from V and 3 bases from J, leaving 9 bases between. CDR1 SGHTA and CDR2 FQGNSA come from the germline V gene. The CDR3 sequence is 12 residues long. The CDR3 DNA follows: TGTGCCAGCAGTTCAATCTACTACGAGCAGTACTTC. Residues: CASSSIYYEQYF.

In its sample, this clonotype was seen many times. The chain recombines TRBV5-1 with TRBJ2-1, with a tentative D call TRBD2 (5 bases). V lost 2 bases and J lost 1, with 13 bases in between. Per the germline V gene, CDR1 is SGHRS and CDR2 is YFSETQ. The CDR3 extends over 16 amino acids. In nucleotides, the CDR3 is TGCGCCAGCAGCTTAACGACTACATGGTCCTACAATGAGCAGTTCTTC. It specifies CASSLTTTWSYNEQFF.

This clonotype came up many times. The V call is TRBV5-5, the J call TRBJ2-7; the D gene is possibly TRBD1 (6 bases). CDR3 length: 15 residues. The V gene's germline CDR1 is SGHKS and CDR2 YYEKEE (reference sequence). Trimming removed 2 bases from V and 3 bases from J, with 15 bases in between. Here the CDR3 reads CASSFEGTPIYEQYF. The CDR3 bases are TGTGCCAGCAGCTTTGAAGGGACACCTATCTACGAGCAGTACTTC.

This clonotype was seen repeatedly, ten times or more. The rearrangement joins TRBV11-2 to TRBJ1-1, with D maybe TRBD1 (5 bases). CDR1 is SGHAT and CDR2 is FQNNGV in the germline V gene. The germline V and J ends were trimmed by 5 bases and 4 bases, with 17 bases remaining between them. This CDR3 is 15 amino acids long. This CDR3 is CASSIATGGSTEAFF. CDR3 coding DNA: TGTGCCAGCAGCATCGCGACGGGGGGGTCCACTGAAGCTTTCTTT.

This clonotype was observed at least ten times. The V and J genes are TRBV7-2 and TRBJ2-1; a possible D gene is TRBD2 (5 bases). Germline CDR1 is SGHTA and CDR2 is FQGNSA. The V gene lost 3 bases and the J gene lost 6 bases, with 15 bases spanning the gap. The CDR3 totals 15 residues. CDR3 DNA sequence: TGTGCCAGCAGCTTGGCGGGCCTAGGCGGCAATGAGCAGTTCTTC. It yields the protein CASSLAGLGGNEQFF.

There are a few counts of this clonotype. The rearrangement links TRBV13 to TRBJ2-1, with D tentatively TRBD1 (5 bases). The V end was cut by 0 bases, the J end by 4 bases, with 13 bases between. This CDR3 has 16 residues. The germline V gene encodes CDR1 PRHDT and CDR2 FYEKMQ (reference sequence). CDR3 sequence: CASSLGQRGVYNEQFF. In DNA, the CDR3 is TGTGCCAGCAGCTTAGGCCAAAGGGGCGTTTACAATGAGCAGTTCTTC.

The chain uses TRBV10-3 and TRBJ2-1; 9 nucleotides align to TRBD2. With V trimmed by 7 bases and J by 9 bases, 10 bases remained unmatched. Germline values: CDR1 ENHRY, CDR2 SYGVKD. The CDR3 spans 14 residues. CDR3 sequence: CAINPSGNIGEQFF. DNA for the CDR3: TGTGCCATCAACCCTAGCGGGAATATCGGTGAGCAGTTCTTC.

Only a few counts were recorded for this clonotype. This chain connects TRBV10-3 to TRBJ2-1; tentatively, D is TRBD1 or TRBD2 (5 bases each). Trimming stripped 8 bases from V and 1 base from J, with 18 bases between. CDR1 and CDR2 from the germline V gene are ENHRY and SYGVKD. There are 16 residues in the CDR3. This CDR3 is CAILPHRDRSYNEQFF. The CDR3 bases are TGTGCCATCCTTCCCCACCGGGACCGGTCCTACAATGAGCAGTTCTTC.

The chain joins TRBV27 to TRBJ2-5; D could derive from TRBD1 or TRBD2 (5 bases each). V gave up 6 bases and J gave up 7 bases, with 15 bases separating them. The CDR3 contains 13 residues. Germline V gene sequence: CDR1 MNHEY, CDR2 SMNVEV (reference sequence). The CDR3 spells CASSWGEGMTQYF. CDR3 nucleotides: TGTGCCAGCAGCTGGGGAGAGGGGATGACCCAGTACTTC.

The chain uses TRBV3-1 and TRBJ2-1, with TRBD2 matching 10 bases. The V and J ends lost 0 bases and 3 bases, in that order; junction bases with no gene match: 2. The germline V gene encodes CDR1 LGHDT and CDR2 YNNKEL (reference sequence). The CDR3 loop spans 16 amino acids. CDR3 bases: TGTGCCAGCAGCCAAGAAAGGACTAGCGGCTACAATGAGCAGTTCTTC. Translation gives CASSQERTSGYNEQFF.